This T cell receptor (beta chain) was documented in a study of blood T cell repertoires in COVID-19. At the level of the study: In each case, the material was cDNA or gDNA derived from T cells, B-cell-depleted T cells, or PBMCs.

In germline, CDR1 is MGHDK, CDR2 SYGVNS. The length of the CDR3 is 15 residues. J was trimmed by 6 bases and V by 8 bases; bases with no gene match: 7. Original methodology: Counts of nucleated cells, estimated from reference gene primer amplification, were obtained. Sequenced by immunoSEQ multiplex PCR; TCRdb stores in-frame clones only, minus some. That table gives V, J and clone size, and the DNA gave D and trimming. The top ten clones hold more than 2.5% of a sample with 200,000 to 250,000 clones, around 85% of them seen once. This sequence originates from a woman in her twenties or thirties who had recovered from COVID-19. J is TRBJ2-2 and V is TRBV25-1; the match to TRBD2 covers 12 bases. The specimen sequenced was peripheral blood. In nucleotides, the CDR3 is TGTGCCAGCGGGCTAGCGGGGGGGGACGCCGGGGAGCTGTTTTTT. This encodes CASGLAGGDAGELFF.